Below, one T cell receptor beta chain is given with its context. This clonotype was counted ten times or more. The clone's antigen remains unknown. No clone much larger than this one lies a single base away; base qualities are absent. The germline V gene yields SGHTA for CDR1 and FQGNSA for CDR2. Trimmed from V: 5 bases; trimmed from J: 1 base; junction bases lacking a gene match: 15. The CDR3 holds 20 amino acids from the cysteine to the phenylalanine. Kept here is only the CDR3 DNA, which spans 60 bases and is read in frame from base 1. Instrument used: Illumina HiSeq 1500. The public reads were run again by TCRdb, first through fastp at Q25 and then through MiXCR, and only productive beta chains were kept. Merged by CDR3 protein, the rows form single entries marked with the most common genes and DNA. The sample table holds about 230,000 distinct CDR3 sequences, of which roughly 6.5% were seen once. The ten largest account for less than 7.5% of the sample.

The data derive from a study of T cell repertoires in cytomegalovirus infection (dated by TCRdb to between 2018 and 2021). Broadly, across the study: Donor HLA type was relevant to the analysis, because carriage of CMV infection together with the matching HLA type was indicated by public TCR beta signatures.

The paper's findings and limits, for the study overall: The ex vivo response was dominated by HLA-C-restricted CMV-specific TCR beta clonotypes, and the single most frequent clonotype in two of eight donors was supplied by these HLA-C-restricted clonotypes. Carriers of CMV infection plus the relevant HLA type were discriminated by the cumulative frequency of public TCR beta family members in the study cohort and in an independent roughly 320-donor cohort.

Sequenced sample: PBMCs. The V gene is TRBV7-2 and the J gene is TRBJ1-5; 12 junctional bases match TRBD1. The TCR was taken from a human donor in good health (CMV status not recorded). Some clones in this sample may be carry-over from other donors' samples. The encoded CDR3 is CASSLGTGGRPFLSNQPQHF. The nucleotides read TGTGCCAGCAGCCTGGGGACAGGGGGCAGGCCTTTCTTGAGCAATCAGCCCCAGCATTTT.